The 21 T cell receptor beta chains below all came from one sample that was sequenced in a study of CD8+ T cells in alopecia areata (dated by TCRdb to 2016 to 2018). Receptor amplification or capture employed the immunoSEQ multiplex PCR assay. RNA was extracted from all samples and reverse transcribed into cDNA as template for TCR sequencing. TCRdb obtained this table from immuneACCESS and retained in-frame rearrangements with V and J assigned. These tables miss some clones; where compared with another copy, unresolved V genes account for less than half of the shortfall, and the remainder is unexplained. The sample comprises some 110,000 clones, and every one was counted more than once. The top ten constitute 15% to 20% of the sample. Material: lesional skin. These receptors originate from a C3H/HeJ mouse with alopecia areata. This strain of mice has MHC haplotype H2-k.

A note on this clone: Here the gene names and germline are mouse. Coverage ceases 4 residues before the CDR3 finishes, and the germline J gene fills in the end. The gene calls are TRBV13-3 and TRBJ2-2; TRBD2 matches at 10 bases. Germline-derived CDR1 and CDR2 are NNHDY and SYVADS. J gave up 0 bases and V 1 base, and 3 bases lay outside the gene matches. The CDR3 length is 17 residues. CDR3 amino acids: CASSDWDWGANTGQLYF. CDR3 bases read: TGTGCCAGCAGTGATTGGGACTGGGGAGCAAACACCGGG.

With respect to this clone: Each gene name is a mouse one. The sequenced fragment ends 4 residues before the CDR3 boundary, so the rest is inferred from the germline J gene. The chain employs TRBV1 and TRBJ1-4; 8 nucleotides match TRBD1. The length of the CDR3 is 15 residues. Germline loops: CDR1 NSQYPW, CDR2 LRSPGD (reference sequence). CDR3 region: CTCSAQGAQAERLFF. The sequenced part of the CDR3 DNA is TGCACCTGCAGTGCACAGGGGGCGCAGGCCGAA.

This clone was picked up many times. Any gene name here is a mouse gene name. The CDR3 sequence is CASRDKLNYAEQFF. CDR3 bases read: TGTGCCAGCAGGGACAAACTTAACTATGCT. V gene TRBV13-3 combines with J gene TRBJ2-1, with TRBD1 as a possible D gene (5 bases). The read finishes 4 residues shy of the CDR3 end, and the germline J gene is used to complete it. The CDR3 covers 14 residues. Germline V gene data show CDR1 as NNHDY and CDR2 as SYVADS. The V and J ends lost 5 bases and 0 bases respectively, with 9 bases between them.

Worth noting for this clone: Genes and germline are mouse. The read stops 4 residues short of the end of the CDR3; the missing end is completed from the germline J gene. The J gene is TRBJ1-2, the V gene TRBV19; TRBD1 aligns across 7 bases. J was trimmed by 0 bases and V by 4 bases; bases with no gene match: 3. Germline assignment: CDR1 FNHDT and CDR2 SITEND (reference sequence). CDR3 size: 14 residues. CDR3 protein: CASSPGGTNSDYTF. Incomplete CDR3 DNA: TGTGCCAGCAGTCCAGGGGGAACAAACTCC.

This clone was detected only a few times. Mouse names are used for the genes. Coverage ceases 4 residues before the CDR3 finishes, and the germline J gene fills in the end. V gene TRBV17 combines with J gene TRBJ2-7; 10 nucleotides line up with TRBD2. The CDR3 has 14 residues. CDR1 is MNHDT, CDR2 YYDKIL, per germline. Trimming removed 3 bases from V and 2 bases from J; junction bases left unmatched: 1. The CDR3 sequence is CASSRGLGPYEQYF. CDR3 DNA (partial): TGTGCTAGCAGTAGGGGACTGGGGCCCTAT. The variable domain in full, with the rest retrieved from reference TRBV17 and TRBJ2-7, is DTTVKQNPRYKLARVGKPVNLICSQTMNHDTMYWYQKKPNQAPKLLLFYYDKILNREADTFEKFQSSRPNNSFCSLYIGSAGLEYSAMYLCASSRGLGPYEQYFGPGTRLTVL.

This clone was counted between two and nine times. Mouse gene names and germline throughout. The observed sequence ends 4 residues before the CDR3 terminus, with the missing tail filled in from the germline J gene. The chain recombines TRBV31 with TRBJ2-1; a possible D gene is TRBD1 (6 bases). Trimming took off 2 bases at V and 1 base at J, with 9 bases between the two ends. Germline V gene data show CDR1 as GKSSPN and CDR2 as SITVG. This CDR3 spans 14 amino acids. The CDR3 protein is CAWSTGKNYAEQFF. Partial CDR3 DNA: TGTGCCTGGAGTACAGGGAAAAACTATGCT.

This clone turned up a few times. Here the gene names and germline are mouse. The read gets to within 4 residues of the CDR3 end, and the germline J gene fills in the rest. V and J are TRBV13-1 and TRBJ1-2; D is undetermined. This CDR3 contains 13 residues. CDR1 is NSHNY and CDR2 is SYGAGN in the germline V gene. V lost 4 bases, J lost 0 bases, and 7 bases lay in between. Partial CDR3 DNA: TGTGCCAGCAGTTCTACATCAAACTCC. Translating gives CASSSTSNS. The full CDR3 reads CASSSTSNSDYTF.

This clone was observed a few times. The listed genes are named as in mouse. CDR3 loop: CASSYTGGALAETLYF. The CDR3 bases that were read are TGTGCCAGCAGTTACACTGGGGGGGCGCTTGCAGAA. V is TRBV19 and J is TRBJ2-3, with 11 bases lining up with TRBD2. The DNA ends 4 residues before the CDR3 does, and the rest of the CDR3 is filled in from the germline J gene. The CDR3 consists of 16 residues. Per germline, CDR1 FNHDT and CDR2 SITEND (reference sequence). V trimming: 4 bases; J trimming: 2 bases; junction bases outside the gene matches: 6. The full variable domain, in which reference TRBV19 and TRBJ2-3 provide the parts outside the CDR3, is GGIITQTPKFLIGQEGQKLTLKCQQNFNHDTMYWYRQDSGKGLRLIYYSITENDLQKGDLSEGYDASREKKSSFSLTVTSAQKNEMAVFLCASSYTGGALAETLYFGSGTRLTVL.

As to this clone: Genes here carry mouse names. The sequenced fragment ends 4 residues before the CDR3 boundary, so the rest is inferred from the germline J gene. J is TRBJ1-1 and V is TRBV19; a possible D gene is TRBD1 (5 bases). The CDR3 consists of 15 residues. V gave up 1 base and J gave up 3 bases, with 13 bases separating them. Germline-derived CDR1 and CDR2 are FNHDT and SITEND (reference sequence). This CDR3 is CASSIRSGWDTEVFF. The CDR3 DNA, read in part, is TGTGCCAGCAGTATAAGGTCAGGGTGGGACACA.

This clone occurred many times. Each gene name is a mouse one. The CDR3 end is not reached by the read, which stops 4 residues before it; the germline J gene fills it in. This chain uses TRBV17 with TRBJ2-7; weak D call: TRBD1 (6 bases). This CDR3 has 12 residues. Germline V lookup: CDR1 MNHDT, CDR2 YYDKIL. V dropped 6 bases and J dropped 0 bases, with 6 bases sitting between them. The CDR3 reads CASRDSSYEQYF. The sequenced part of the CDR3 DNA is TGTGCTAGCAGGGACAGCTCCTAT.

There are a few counts of this clone. The genes are named according to mouse. With the read ending 4 residues before the CDR3 end, the germline J gene is used to fill in that end. The chain couples TRBV31 to TRBJ1-1; a weak D match, TRBD1 (6 bases). This CDR3 comprises 13 residues. Germline CDR1 is GKSSPN and CDR2 is SITVG. V lost 2 bases, J lost 3 bases, and 10 bases lay in between. This chain's CDR3 is CAWSAGVDTEVFF. The CDR3 bases that were read are TGTGCCTGGAGTGCAGGGGTCGACACA.

As for this clone: Mouse names are used for the genes. The read stops 4 residues short of the end of the CDR3; the missing end is completed from the germline J gene. The chain has TRBV19 and TRBJ1-4; TRBD1 might be the D (6 bases). The CDR3 has 14 amino acids. Germline CDR1 reads FNHDT; CDR2 reads SITEND (reference sequence). CDR3 sequence: CASSIFQGSERLFF. Partial CDR3 DNA: TGTGCCAGCAGTATATTCCAGGGGTCCGAA.

This clone was found many times. At residue 12, the TCRdb protein and translated DNA are inconsistent; the protein given comes from the DNA. Mouse gene names apply. The sequence runs out 3 residues before the end of the CDR3; the remainder is reconstructed from the germline J gene. The chain uses TRBV13-3 and TRBJ1-3, with D maybe TRBD1 (5 bases). Trimming left V 5 bases short and J 0 bases short, with 12 bases between. Per the germline V gene, CDR1 is NNHDY and CDR2 is SYVADS. The CDR3 contains 15 residues. The sequenced CDR3 bases are TGTGCCAGCAGCTCCCCGGACAATTCTGGAAATACG. Its protein is CASSSPDNSGNT. The CDR3, in full, reads CASSSPDNSGNTLYF. Together with reference TRBV13-3 and TRBJ1-3, the CDR3 gives the full variable domain: EAAVTQSPRSKVAVTGGKVTLSCHQTNNHDYMYWYRQDTGHGLRLIHYSYVADSTEKGDIPDGYKASRPSQENFSLILELASLSQTAVYFCASSSPDNSGNTLYFGEGSRLIVV.

To note about this clone: These gene names are mouse names. CDR3 region: CASSLGQGVYEQYF. The CDR3 DNA, read in part, is TGTGCCAGCAGTCTCGGGCAGGGGGTCTAT. V is TRBV19 and J is TRBJ2-7; 7 bases agree with TRBD1. The read is 4 residues too short to cover the CDR3 end, so that end is filled in from the germline J gene. Germline V gene data show CDR1 as FNHDT and CDR2 as SITEND (reference sequence). Trimming at V came to 4 bases and at J to 3 bases, leaving 7 bases not matched to a gene. CDR3 size: 14 residues.

This clone occurred many times. Mouse gene names and germline throughout. Sequencing ends 4 residues short of the CDR3 end; the germline J gene provides the rest. The genes are TRBV13-3 and TRBJ2-4, with TRBD1 matching over 10 bases. Losses at the gene ends were 0 bases for V and 2 bases for J; bases not matched to a gene: 3. There are 16 residues in the CDR3. The germline CDR1 and CDR2 sequences are NNHDY and SYVADS. The covered CDR3 bases are TGTGCCAGCAGTGATGGGGGACAGGGGTCTCAAAAC. This gives the protein CASSDGGQGSQN. The entire CDR3 sequence reads CASSDGGQGSQNTLYF.

At least ten counts were recorded for this clone. Gene names denote mouse genes. The read terminates 4 residues ahead of where the CDR3 ends, so the germline J gene completes it. The V gene is TRBV13-3, the J gene TRBJ1-2; 7 bases agree with TRBD1. Germline V gene sequence: CDR1 NNHDY, CDR2 SYVADS. The CDR3 has 15 residues. V was clipped by 0 bases and J by 0 bases; unmatched bases: 2. CDR3 DNA, as far as it was read: TGTGCCAGCAGTGATGTGACAGGGTCAAACTCC. Translating it yields CASSDVTGSNS. The entire CDR3 is CASSDVTGSNSDYTF.

This clone was seen at least ten times. Any gene name here is a mouse gene name. Read data end 4 residues before the CDR3 end; the end is taken from the germline J gene. J is TRBJ2-3 and V is TRBV13-3; D not resolved. The CDR3 is 16 residues long. Germline loops: CDR1 NNHDY, CDR2 SYVADS. Trimming cost V 0 bases and J 0 bases, with 11 bases left between them. CDR3 region: CASSDAQTFSAETLYF. CDR3 DNA, as far as it was read: TGTGCCAGCAGTGATGCACAAACCTTTAGTGCAGAA.

To note about this clone: The genes and germline here are from mouse. The sequenced fragment ends 4 residues before the CDR3 boundary, so the rest is inferred from the germline J gene. V is TRBV19 and J is TRBJ1-2; 7 bases agree with TRBD1. The CDR3 spans 14 residues. Germline lookup yields CDR1 FNHDT and CDR2 SITEND (reference sequence). CDR3 DNA, as far as it was read: TGTGCCAGCAGTTCGACAGGGAGAGGGTCC. Translation: CASSSTGRGS. The entire CDR3 protein reads CASSSTGRGSDYTF.

This clone was seen a handful of times. Mouse gene names and germline throughout. Read sequence stops 4 residues before the CDR3 end, and the germline J gene provides the missing end. J is TRBJ2-5 and V is TRBV13-3; TRBD2 matches at 12 bases. In germline, CDR1 is NNHDY, CDR2 SYVADS. Germline trimming cut 0 bases from V and 0 bases from J; bases unmatched to any gene: 5. The length of the CDR3 is 18 residues. The CDR3 DNA, read in part, is TGTGCCAGCAGTGATGCAGGGACTGGGGGGTTTAACCAAGAC. Residues: CASSDAGTGGFNQD. The whole CDR3 sequence is CASSDAGTGGFNQDTQYF. Filled out from reference TRBV13-3 and TRBJ2-5, the complete variable domain reads EAAVTQSPRSKVAVTGGKVTLSCHQTNNHDYMYWYRQDTGHGLRLIHYSYVADSTEKGDIPDGYKASRPSQENFSLILELASLSQTAVYFCASSDAGTGGFNQDTQYFGPGTRLLVL.

As to this clone: The protein TCRdb lists differs from the translation of the DNA at residue 13; the protein given here is translated from the DNA itself. The germline and genes are mouse ones. The read ends 3 residues before the CDR3 terminus; that terminus is restored from the germline J gene. The chain uses TRBV13-3 and TRBJ1-6; D remains ambiguous. TRBJ1-6 falls under the ORF class, with uncertain function. The germline V and J ends were trimmed by 1 base and 0 bases, with 8 bases remaining between them. The germline CDR1 and CDR2 sequences are NNHDY and SYVADS. The CDR3 has 16 residues. CDR3 DNA (partial): TGTGCCAGCAGTGATATGGACTCTTCCTATAATTCGCCC. Translation: CASSDMDSSYNSP. The full CDR3 sequence reads CASSDMDSSYNSPLYF.

A note on this clone: Gene and germline names: mouse. CDR3 amino acids: CASMGWGLAETLYF. CDR3 DNA, as far as it was read: TGTGCCAGCATGGGCTGGGGCCTTGCAGAA. The chain employs TRBV13-3 and TRBJ2-3; D may be TRBD2 (6 bases). The read gets to within 4 residues of the CDR3 end, and the germline J gene fills in the rest. The CDR3 has 14 amino acids. Trimming left V 6 bases short and J 2 bases short, with 13 bases between. In germline, CDR1 is NNHDY, CDR2 SYVADS.